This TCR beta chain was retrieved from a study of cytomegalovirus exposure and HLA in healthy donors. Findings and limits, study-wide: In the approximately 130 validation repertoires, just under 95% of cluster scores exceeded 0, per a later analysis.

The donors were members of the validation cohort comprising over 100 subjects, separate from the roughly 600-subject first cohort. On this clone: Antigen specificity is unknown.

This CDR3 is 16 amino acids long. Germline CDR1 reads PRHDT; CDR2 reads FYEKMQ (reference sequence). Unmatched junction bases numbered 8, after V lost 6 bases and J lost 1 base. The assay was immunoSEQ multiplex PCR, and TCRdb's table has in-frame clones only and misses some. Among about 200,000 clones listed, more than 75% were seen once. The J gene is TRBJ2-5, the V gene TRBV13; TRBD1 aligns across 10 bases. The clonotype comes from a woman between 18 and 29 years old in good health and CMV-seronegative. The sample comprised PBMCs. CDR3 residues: CASSTLDRGTQETQYF. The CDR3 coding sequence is TGTGCCAGCAGTACACTGGACAGGGGGACCCAAGAGACCCAGTACTTC.